One TCR beta chain is described in this entry. The antigen is not known. The sample comes from a study of cytomegalovirus exposure and HLA in healthy donors. Study observations and caveats: It was taken for granted in presence/absence analyses that sequencing depth across donors was roughly uniform. Indistinguishable V segments, including TRBV6-2 and TRBV6-3, were excluded.

Researchers ran the PCR with 60 Vbeta and 13 Jbeta primers. Repertoires were generated with immunoSEQ multiplex PCR, while TCRdb's copy carries only in-frame clones and drops some. The sample lists approximately 220,000 clones; over 65% were seen once. At the time of sampling, donors were nominally healthy, though unrecorded immune exposures were likely. The V end was cut by 8 bases, the J end by 6 bases, with 5 bases between. Looked up from germline, CDR1 is MNHEY and CDR2 is SMNVEV (reference sequence). This CDR3 comprises 9 residues. This TCR was sampled from a man younger than 35 in good health and CMV-seronegative. Input material: PBMCs. V is TRBV27 and J is TRBJ2-7; D ambiguous. The CDR3 here is CASPGEQYF. Here the CDR3 DNA reads TGTGCCAGCCCGGGCGAGCAGTACTTC.